The 4 T cell receptor beta chains below were found in one sample sequenced in a study of cytomegalovirus exposure and HLA in healthy donors. Researchers ran the PCR with 60 Vbeta and 13 Jbeta primers. Some clones are missing from TCRdb's copy, which holds only in-frame ones; the method was immunoSEQ multiplex PCR. The repertoire holds some 100,000 clones, with around 80% as singletons. The sequencing input was PBMCs. The receptor source for this set is a female donor in good health and CMV-seropositive.

The chain has TRBV7-2 and TRBJ2-1, with TRBD2 matching 9 bases. Germline V lookup: CDR1 SGHTA, CDR2 FQGNSA. The CDR3 has 14 amino acids. V was pared by 3 bases and J by 4 bases, with 1 base of the junction left unmatched. CDR3 loop: CASSLGLAYNEQFF. DNA for the CDR3: TGTGCCAGCAGCTTGGGACTAGCTTACAATGAGCAGTTCTTC. The variable domain in full, with the rest retrieved from reference TRBV7-2 and TRBJ2-1, is GAGVSQSPSNKVTEKGKDVELRCDPISGHTALYWYRQSLGQGLEFLIYFQGNSAPDKSGLPSDRFSAERTGGSVSTLTIQRTQQEDSAVYLCASSLGLAYNEQFFGPGTRLTVL.

The chain employs TRBV5-1 and TRBJ2-3; 8 bases align to TRBD1. The CDR3 is 18 residues long. V was pared by 0 bases and J by 5 bases, with 14 bases of the junction left unmatched. Germline V gene lookup returns CDR1 SGHRS and CDR2 YFSETQ. CDR3 nucleotides: TGCGCCAGCAGCTTGGCCGGCTTAAACAGGGGGGCGAAAGATACGCAGTATTTT. Its protein product is CASSLAGLNRGAKDTQYF.

The chain recombines TRBV5-5 with TRBJ1-2; TRBD1 matches at 7 bases. Germline assignment: CDR1 SGHKS and CDR2 YYEKEE (reference sequence). Trimming cost V 1 base and J 4 bases; bases outside gene matches: 7. This CDR3 comprises 15 residues. For the CDR3, the DNA is TGTGCCAGCAGCTTGTCCCCGGGACAGACCTATGGCTACACCTTC. This codes for CASSLSPGQTYGYTF. Full variable domain (rest looked up from reference TRBV5-5 and TRBJ1-2): DAGVTQSPTHLIKTRGQQVTLRCSPISGHKSVSWYQQVLGQGPQFIFQYYEKEERGRGNFPDRFSARQFPNYSSELNVNALLLGDSALYLCASSLSPGQTYGYTFGSGTRLTVV.

For this clone: Mismatch with germline at one junction end may stem from a read error. The chain has TRBV6-1 and TRBJ2-5, with 9 bases that match TRBD2. This CDR3 contains 15 residues. In germline, CDR1 is MNHNS, CDR2 SASEGT. As DNA, the CDR3 is TGTGCCAGCAGTGAACGTTTAGCGGGGGAAGAGATCCAGTACTTC. Translation gives CASSERLAGEEIQYF.